This TCR beta chain was profiled in a study of cytomegalovirus exposure and HLA in healthy donors. Study conclusions and caveats: Most TCR sequences proved rare, with some public TCRs found in many donors.

PCR amplification relied on 60 Vbeta primers (plus 13 Jbeta primers). The repertoire was sequenced with immunoSEQ multiplex PCR; TCRdb's copy has only in-frame clones and lacks some. The table lists approximately 85,000 clones, approximately 80% of them singletons. The junction had 14 bases not matched to a gene; V was cut back by 0 bases and J by 0 bases. The length of the CDR3 is 20 residues. CDR1 and CDR2 (germline): WNHNN, SYGVQD (reference sequence). Concerning this clone itself: As yet, its antigen is unknown.

The sample consisted of PBMCs. V usage is TRBV10-1 and J usage is TRBJ1-1, with 9 bases fitting TRBD1. The clonotype was recovered from a woman in her 50s in good health and CMV-seropositive. The CDR3 here is CASSESNRGRRLHLNTEAFF. The CDR3, as DNA: TGCGCCAGCAGTGAGTCGAACAGGGGGCGTCGTCTGCATTTGAACACTGAAGCTTTCTTT.